These 23 T cell receptor beta chains were all obtained from the same sample, sequenced in a study of cytomegalovirus exposure and HLA in healthy donors. It was with 60 Vbeta and 13 Jbeta primers that the PCR ran. The repertoire was sequenced with immunoSEQ multiplex PCR; TCRdb's copy has only in-frame clones and lacks some. The sample includes some 100,000 clones, almost 75% of them seen just once. The sequencing input was PBMCs. The receptor source for this set is a man aged 35 to 55 in good health and CMV-seronegative.

The rearrangement uses TRBV4-2 and TRBJ2-5; 9 bases line up with TRBD2. Germline loops: CDR1 LGHNA, CDR2 YNFKEQ. The CDR3 spans 20 residues. The V and J ends lost 4 bases and 2 bases, in that order; junction bases with no gene match: 20. The CDR3 DNA reads TGTGCCAGCAGCCCCAGGTCAGGGGGGCTAGCGGGGAACACTCAAGAGACCCAGTACTTC. Residues: CASSPRSGGLAGNTQETQYF.

The count of this clone is one. V usage is TRBV5-6 and J usage is TRBJ2-3; 9 bases agree with TRBD1. Trimming took 4 bases from V and 2 from J; bases not matched to a gene: 11. The CDR3 has 17 residues. Germline V gene lookup returns CDR1 SGHDT and CDR2 YYEEEE. The chain's CDR3 is CASSGGDRERDTDTQYF. The CDR3, as DNA: TGTGCCAGCAGCGGTGGGGACAGGGAGAGGGACACAGATACGCAGTATTTT.

V and J are TRBV6-5 and TRBJ2-3; D may be TRBD1 (6 bases). The V end was cut by 7 bases, the J end by 3 bases, with 11 bases between. The CDR3 sequence is 13 residues long. CDR1 and CDR2 (germline): MNHEY, SVGAGI. CDR3 loop: CASTGVRTDTQYF. For the CDR3, the DNA is TGTGCCAGCACAGGGGTCAGGACAGATACGCAGTATTTT.

This clone was seen many times. The J gene is TRBJ1-5, the V gene TRBV6-1; 7 nucleotides agree with TRBD1. The CDR3 extends over 13 amino acids. V lost 8 bases, J lost 3 bases, and 4 bases stayed unmatched. The germline CDR1 and CDR2 sequences are MNHNS and SASEGT. This CDR3 is CASYDRANQPQHF. CDR3 coding DNA: TGTGCCAGCTACGACAGGGCCAATCAGCCCCAGCATTTT.

This clone showed up just a few times. The V and J genes are TRBV7-2 and TRBJ2-7, with TRBD1 identical over 9 bases. The germline V gene encodes CDR1 SGHTA and CDR2 FQGNSA. This CDR3 is 16 amino acids long. The V and J ends lost 4 bases and 7 bases, in that order; junction bases with no gene match: 14. The CDR3 DNA reads as TGTGCCAGCAGCTCCGGACAGGGGCTGGGGGCGGGGGAGCAGTACTTC. Amino acids: CASSSGQGLGAGEQYF.

This CDR3 reads CASTPVGGASVEQFF. DNA of the CDR3: TGTGCCAGCACCCCAGTTGGGGGGGCTTCTGTTGAGCAGTTCTTC. The chain uses TRBV6-4 and TRBJ2-1; the D gene is possibly TRBD2 (7 bases). Trimming removed 7 bases at V and 9 bases at J, with 22 bases between. There are 15 residues in the CDR3. Germline V gene data show CDR1 as MRHNA and CDR2 as SNTAGT.

This chain uses TRBV25-1 with TRBJ2-7, with TRBD2 as a possible D gene (6 bases). There are 15 residues in the CDR3. Germline lookup yields CDR1 MGHDK and CDR2 SYGVNS. Trimming removed 1 base from V and 2 bases from J, with 12 bases in between. CDR3 DNA: TGTGCCAGCAGTGAATCAGGCGGGGATACCTACGAGCAGTACTTC. This encodes CASSESGGDTYEQYF.

This clone was counted a few times. This chain links TRBV5-1 with TRBJ1-1; 8 bases agree with TRBD1. The V gene's germline CDR1 is SGHRS and CDR2 YFSETQ. This CDR3 is 12 amino acids long. V trimming: 0 bases; J trimming: 11 bases; junction bases outside the gene matches: 3. The CDR3: CASSLDRTGAFF. The CDR3 DNA reads TGCGCCAGCAGCTTGGATAGGACAGGGGCTTTCTTT.

The rearrangement joins TRBV27 to TRBJ1-2; 9 bases line up with TRBD1. Germline trimming cut 6 bases from V and 2 bases from J; bases unmatched to any gene: 7. The CDR3 has 15 amino acids. In germline, CDR1 is MNHEY, CDR2 SMNVEV (reference sequence). The CDR3, as DNA: TGTGCCAGCAGCCCTTCGGGACAGGGAAACTATGGCTACACCTTC. Translating it yields CASSPSGQGNYGYTF.

This clone was seen once. The genes are TRBV29-1 and TRBJ1-1; TRBD1 matches at 7 bases. This CDR3 comprises 13 residues. The junction had 4 bases not matched to a gene; V was cut back by 6 bases and J by 0 bases. CDR1 is SQVTM and CDR2 is ANQGSEA in the germline V gene. The CDR3 here is CSVAGQMNTEAFF. In DNA, the CDR3 is TGCAGCGTCGCGGGACAGATGAACACTGAAGCTTTCTTT.

This sequence joins TRBV6-1 and TRBJ2-7, with 11 bases fitting TRBD2. V lost 1 base, J lost 4 bases, and 21 bases stayed unmatched. CDR3 length: 21 amino acids. Per the germline V gene, CDR1 is MNHNS and CDR2 is SASEGT. The chain's CDR3 is CASSEVTGRVLAGGRLYEQYF. CDR3 sequence (DNA): TGTGCCAGCAGTGAAGTAACGGGGAGGGTCCTAGCGGGGGGACGACTTTACGAGCAGTACTTC.

The chain combines TRBV15 with TRBJ2-3; the D is unclear. Germline V gene sequence: CDR1 LNHNV, CDR2 YYDKDF (reference sequence). V lost 1 base to trimming and J lost 0 bases, with 8 bases between them. The CDR3 is 15 amino acids. CDR3 nucleotides: TGTGCCACCAGCAGAGGATCTGGCAGCACAGATACGCAGTATTTT. It encodes CATSRGSGSTDTQYF.

The table lists this clone with a few counts. The junction and the germline gene differ at one end; a read error may be behind it. The chain links TRBV7-2 to TRBJ2-7; no clear D gene. The CDR3 runs to 12 residues. From germline, CDR1 is SGHTA and CDR2 FQGNSA. In DNA form, the CDR3 reads TGTGCCAGCTCCCTACCGGCAGGTTTCCAATCTTTC. Residues: CASSLPAGFQSF.

This clone came up a few times. The rearrangement joins TRBV19 to TRBJ2-7; D perhaps matches TRBD2 (5 bases). The germline V gene encodes CDR1 LNHDA and CDR2 SQIVND (reference sequence). Trimming removed 8 bases from V and 4 bases from J, with 15 bases in between. This CDR3 comprises 13 residues. The CDR3 DNA is TGTGCCAGTCGCGAGGGCCCTGGGTACGAGCAGTACTTC. Protein: CASREGPGYEQYF.

The chain couples TRBV5-1 to TRBJ2-5; TRBD2 aligns across 10 bases. Germline CDR1 is SGHRS and CDR2 is YFSETQ. Trimming cost V 4 bases and J 2 bases; bases outside gene matches: 8. The CDR3 length is 16 residues. CDR3 DNA sequence: TGCGCCAGCAGCGCCGTGGCTAGCGGGGGACAAGAGACCCAGTACTTC. It encodes CASSAVASGGQETQYF.

The rearrangement joins TRBV7-9 to TRBJ1-2; 11 bases fit TRBD1. The CDR3 is made up of 15 amino acids. Germline V gene sequence: CDR1 SEHNR, CDR2 FQNEAQ (reference sequence). Losses at the gene ends were 7 bases for V and 6 bases for J; bases not matched to a gene: 10. The CDR3 DNA is TGTGCCAGCACCTCCGGGACAGGGGGATCGGATGGCTACACCTTC. Translating it yields CASTSGTGGSDGYTF.

The gene calls are TRBV5-6 and TRBJ2-5; 9 nucleotides line up with TRBD1. CDR1 SGHDT and CDR2 YYEEEE come from the germline V gene. V lost 4 bases, J lost 5 bases, and 12 bases stayed unmatched. There are 16 residues in the CDR3. The chain's CDR3 is CASSPLRGTGWETQYF. The DNA for the CDR3 is TGTGCCAGCAGCCCCCTACGCGGGACAGGGTGGGAGACCCAGTACTTC.

The chain links TRBV28 to TRBJ1-4; 8 bases align to TRBD1. V shed 5 bases, J shed 10 bases, and the junction held 9 bases outside the gene matches. Germline V gives CDR1 MDHEN, CDR2 SYDVKM. CDR3 length: 14 residues. The CDR3 reads CASSTDRGSVKLFF. Here the CDR3 DNA reads TGTGCCAGCAGTACAGACAGGGGATCGGTAAAACTGTTTTTT.

The genes are TRBV7-9 and TRBJ2-5; D remains unclear. The germline V gene encodes CDR1 SEHNR and CDR2 FQNEAQ (reference sequence). The CDR3 runs 13 residues. Trimming cost V 5 bases and J 2 bases, with 9 bases left between them. CDR3 in amino acids: CASSPTTQETQYF. CDR3 nucleotides: TGTGCCAGCAGCCCCACTACACAAGAGACCCAGTACTTC.

This clone has a handful of counts. J is TRBJ1-6 and V is TRBV5-5; 11 bases match TRBD1. This CDR3 region has 14 residues. Germline assignment: CDR1 SGHKS and CDR2 YYEKEE (reference sequence). V dropped 4 bases and J dropped 11; count of bases not matched to a gene: 5. CDR3 region: CASSPGTGGAPLHF. CDR3 nucleotides: TGTGCCAGCAGCCCTGGGACAGGGGGTGCACCCCTCCACTTT.

This clone occurred once. The chain is built from TRBV25-1 and TRBJ1-5; 10 bases fit TRBD1. The length of the CDR3 is 14 residues. Trimming took 7 bases from V and 7 from J; bases not matched to a gene: 7. Germline CDR1 and CDR2: MGHDK and SYGVNS. The CDR3 is CASIRDRGGQPQHF. In DNA, the CDR3 is TGTGCCAGCATCCGGGACAGGGGTGGACAGCCCCAGCATTTT.

V is TRBV5-6 and J is TRBJ2-7; D remains unclear. This CDR3 region has 14 residues. Germline CDR1 and CDR2: SGHDT and YYEEEE. Trimming pared 3 bases from V and 1 base from J, leaving 11 bases between. This CDR3 reads CASSSTGSSYEQYF. Here the CDR3 DNA reads TGTGCCAGCAGCTCGACCGGGTCTTCCTACGAGCAGTACTTC.

The rearrangement joins TRBV5-1 to TRBJ1-3, with 7 bases matching TRBD1. This CDR3 spans 14 amino acids. Trimming removed 4 bases from V and 3 bases from J; junction bases left unmatched: 4. Germline assignment: CDR1 SGHRS and CDR2 YFSETQ. The chain's CDR3 is CASSKTGVGNTIYF. The DNA of the CDR3 is TGCGCCAGCAGCAAAACAGGGGTTGGAAACACCATATATTTT.